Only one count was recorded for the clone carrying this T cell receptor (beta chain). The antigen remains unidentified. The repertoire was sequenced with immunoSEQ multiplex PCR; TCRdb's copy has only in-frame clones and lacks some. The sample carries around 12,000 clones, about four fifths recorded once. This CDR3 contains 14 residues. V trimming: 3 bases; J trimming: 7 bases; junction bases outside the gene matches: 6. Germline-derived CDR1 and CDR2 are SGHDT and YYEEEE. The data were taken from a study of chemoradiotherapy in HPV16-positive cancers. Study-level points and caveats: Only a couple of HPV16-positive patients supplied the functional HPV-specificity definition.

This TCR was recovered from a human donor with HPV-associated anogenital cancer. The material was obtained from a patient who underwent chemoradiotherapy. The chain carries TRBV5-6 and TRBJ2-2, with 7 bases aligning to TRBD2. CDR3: CASSSRDYVGELFF. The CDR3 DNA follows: TGTGCCAGCAGCTCCCGGGACTACGTCGGGGAGCTGTTTTTT.